The 18 T cell receptor beta chains below all came from one sample that was sequenced in a study of cytomegalovirus exposure and HLA in healthy donors. The PCR used 60 Vbeta and 13 Jbeta primers. Assay: immunoSEQ multiplex PCR; the TCRdb copy retains only in-frame clones and omits some. The sample lists fewer than 200,000 clones, roughly four fifths occurring once. Sequenced: PBMCs. Receptors were obtained from a woman between 18 and 29 years old in good health and CMV-seronegative.

The chain is built from TRBV18 and TRBJ1-6; 8 bases map to TRBD1. Germline V CDR1 and CDR2: KGHSH, LQKENI. The CDR3 spans 17 residues. Unmatched junction bases numbered 3, after V lost 2 bases and J lost 0 bases. The CDR3 protein is CASSPRDRHSYNSPLHF. DNA for the CDR3: TGTGCCAGCTCACCAAGGGACAGGCACTCCTATAATTCACCCCTCCACTTT.

This clone was seen more than once but under ten times. The CDR3 nucleotides are TGTGCCAGCAGCTTTGGGCCCCGCAGGGGAACCTACGAGCAGTACTTC. Protein product: CASSFGPRRGTYEQYF. The rearrangement uses TRBV5-6 and TRBJ2-7; maybe TRBD1 (6 bases). CDR3 length: 16 residues. V was shortened by 2 bases and J by 2 bases, with 17 bases between the two germline ends. Per germline, CDR1 SGHDT and CDR2 YYEEEE.

This clone was recorded only once. The rearrangement uses TRBV19 and TRBJ2-6, with 10 bases identical to TRBD1. Germline V gives CDR1 LNHDA, CDR2 SQIVND (reference sequence). With V trimmed by 11 bases and J by 3 bases, 13 bases remained unmatched. This CDR3 region has 17 residues. The CDR3 is CASSGTGVVFGANVLTF. As DNA, the CDR3 is TGTGCCTCCTCCGGGACAGGGGTCGTTTTTGGGGCCAACGTCCTGACTTTC.

Here the CDR3 reads CASSGTLLYEQYF. The CDR3 DNA reads TGTGCCAGCAGTGGGACACTCCTCTACGAGCAGTACTTC. The chain joins TRBV6-4 to TRBJ2-7; TRBD1 might be the D (5 bases). The CDR3 extends over 13 amino acids. V lost 4 bases and J lost 3, with 10 bases in between. Per germline, CDR1 MRHNA and CDR2 SNTAGT.

CDR3 sequence reads: CASSSRTGVSGNTIYF. CDR3 coding DNA: TGCGCCAGCAGCTCCCGGACAGGAGTCTCTGGAAACACCATATATTTT. V is TRBV4-1 and J is TRBJ1-3; 7 nucleotides line up with TRBD1. This CDR3 comprises 16 residues. CDR1 is MGHRA, CDR2 YSYEKL, per germline. Trimming cost V 5 bases and J 0 bases; bases outside gene matches: 7.

The chain recombines TRBV27 with TRBJ1-5, with D possibly being TRBD1 (6 bases). Looked up from germline, CDR1 is MNHEY and CDR2 is SMNVEV (reference sequence). V was pared by 6 bases and J by 3 bases, with 15 bases between. The CDR3 loop spans 15 amino acids. CDR3 DNA: TGTGCCAGCAGATCACGGACAGCCTCCAATCAGCCCCAGCATTTT. Translated: CASRSRTASNQPQHF.

The V and J genes are TRBV18 and TRBJ1-3, with 9 bases matching TRBD1. CDR1 and CDR2 (germline): KGHSH, LQKENI. The CDR3 loop spans 16 amino acids. V lost 2 bases to trimming and J lost 2 bases; unmatched junction nucleotides: 4. The CDR3 DNA is TGTGCCAGCTCACCAGGGACAGGGATCACTGGAAACACCATATATTTT. Protein product: CASSPGTGITGNTIYF.

The rearrangement joins TRBV5-1 to TRBJ2-5, with 16 bases matching TRBD2. Trimming removed 4 bases from V and 11 bases from J; junction bases left unmatched: 14. The CDR3 extends over 17 amino acids. The V gene's germline CDR1 is SGHRS and CDR2 YFSETQ. CDR3 protein: CASSTPGTSGRAEEQYF. In DNA form, the CDR3 reads TGCGCCAGCAGCACCCCCGGGACTAGCGGGAGGGCTGAGGAGCAGTACTTC.

The rearrangement links TRBV5-1 to TRBJ2-5; a weak D match, TRBD1 (6 bases). Germline CDR1 is SGHRS and CDR2 is YFSETQ. Trimming took 3 bases from V and 1 from J, leaving 13 bases between them. CDR3 size: 15 residues. Here the CDR3 DNA reads TGCGCCAGCAGCTCGGGACATATAACCCAAGAGACCCAGTACTTC. It codes for CASSSGHITQETQYF.

The chain is built from TRBV15 and TRBJ1-1; D is unclear. The V and J ends lost 6 bases and 1 base respectively, with 6 bases between them. This CDR3 is built from 12 residues. Looked up from germline, CDR1 is LNHNV and CDR2 is YYDKDF (reference sequence). The CDR3 loop is CATSLRNTEAFF. CDR3 sequence (DNA): TGTGCCACCAGTCTAAGGAACACTGAAGCTTTCTTT.

This clone has just one count. The CDR3 sequence is CASRHPPLRGSNQPQHF. The CDR3 DNA follows: TGTGCCAGCAGGCACCCCCCATTGCGAGGGAGCAATCAGCCCCAGCATTTT. The chain couples TRBV28 to TRBJ1-5; the D is unclear. CDR1 MDHEN and CDR2 SYDVKM come from the germline V gene. Trimming removed 6 bases from V and 1 base from J, with 19 bases in between. This CDR3 has 17 amino acids.

This chain connects TRBV30 to TRBJ2-7; 7 bases are a match to TRBD2. The germline gives CDR1 GTSNPN, CDR2 SVGIG (reference sequence). This CDR3 comprises 16 residues. The V segment lost 3 bases and the J segment 3 bases; nucleotides outside the gene matches: 14. In DNA, the CDR3 is TGTGCCTGGAGCAAAGGACTAGGGATGGTTCTCTACGAGCAGTACTTC. It is translated as CAWSKGLGMVLYEQYF.

This CDR3 is CASNRRGGFTDTQYF. Written as DNA, the CDR3 is TGTGCCAGCAATCGGCGGGGGGGCTTCACAGATACGCAGTATTTT. V gene TRBV6-6 combines with J gene TRBJ2-3, with TRBD2 identical over 9 bases. CDR1 is MNHNY and CDR2 is SVGAGI in the germline V gene (reference sequence). After removal of 7 bases from V and 2 bases from J, the junction contained 7 bases not matched to a gene. The CDR3 runs 15 residues.

The V call is TRBV28, the J call TRBJ1-5; 8 positions match TRBD1. This CDR3 contains 16 residues. V was pared by 4 bases and J by 4 bases, with 9 bases of the junction left unmatched. Per germline, CDR1 MDHEN and CDR2 SYDVKM. The CDR3 DNA sequence: TGTGCCAGCAGTTCACGGACAGGGACGAAAAATCAGCCCCAGCATTTT. Its protein is CASSSRTGTKNQPQHF.

The V and J genes are TRBV30 and TRBJ2-1; 8 nucleotides agree with TRBD1. Germline values: CDR1 GTSNPN, CDR2 SVGIG (reference sequence). This CDR3 contains 14 residues. The J segment lost 2 bases and the V segment lost 2 bases, leaving 2 bases of the junction unmatched. The DNA of the CDR3 is TGTGCCTGGAGTACAGGGGGAACCTACAATGAGCAGTTCTTC. Translation gives CAWSTGGTYNEQFF.

The V call is TRBV9, the J call TRBJ2-1, with D possibly TRBD1 on 6 matching bases. The length of the CDR3 is 15 residues. Germline V gives CDR1 SGDLS, CDR2 YYNGEE. The ends were cut back, 0 bases at V and 4 bases at J, with 11 bases in the middle. CDR3 in DNA: TGTGCCAGCAGCGTAGAGACAGGTACATACAATGAGCAGTTCTTC. Encoded protein: CASSVETGTYNEQFF.

The chain uses TRBV27 and TRBJ2-5; 9 positions match TRBD1. The J call may be incorrect, as the DNA end agrees better with TRBJ2-7. In germline, CDR1 is MNHEY, CDR2 SMNVEV (reference sequence). This CDR3 comprises 15 residues. The CDR3 DNA sequence: TGTGCCAGCAGTTTGGGGGACAGGGTTTCTTACGAGCAGTACTTC. This gives the protein CASSLGDRVSYEQYF.

V usage is TRBV5-4 and J usage is TRBJ2-7; 12 bases align to TRBD2. Germline V lookup: CDR1 SGHNT, CDR2 YYREEE (reference sequence). CDR3 length: 16 amino acids. Unmatched junction bases numbered 4, after V lost 0 bases and J lost 3 bases. CDR3 DNA sequence: TGTGCCAGCAGCTTGGGCGGGACTAGCGGGCTCTACGAGCAGTACTTC. This translates into CASSLGGTSGLYEQYF.